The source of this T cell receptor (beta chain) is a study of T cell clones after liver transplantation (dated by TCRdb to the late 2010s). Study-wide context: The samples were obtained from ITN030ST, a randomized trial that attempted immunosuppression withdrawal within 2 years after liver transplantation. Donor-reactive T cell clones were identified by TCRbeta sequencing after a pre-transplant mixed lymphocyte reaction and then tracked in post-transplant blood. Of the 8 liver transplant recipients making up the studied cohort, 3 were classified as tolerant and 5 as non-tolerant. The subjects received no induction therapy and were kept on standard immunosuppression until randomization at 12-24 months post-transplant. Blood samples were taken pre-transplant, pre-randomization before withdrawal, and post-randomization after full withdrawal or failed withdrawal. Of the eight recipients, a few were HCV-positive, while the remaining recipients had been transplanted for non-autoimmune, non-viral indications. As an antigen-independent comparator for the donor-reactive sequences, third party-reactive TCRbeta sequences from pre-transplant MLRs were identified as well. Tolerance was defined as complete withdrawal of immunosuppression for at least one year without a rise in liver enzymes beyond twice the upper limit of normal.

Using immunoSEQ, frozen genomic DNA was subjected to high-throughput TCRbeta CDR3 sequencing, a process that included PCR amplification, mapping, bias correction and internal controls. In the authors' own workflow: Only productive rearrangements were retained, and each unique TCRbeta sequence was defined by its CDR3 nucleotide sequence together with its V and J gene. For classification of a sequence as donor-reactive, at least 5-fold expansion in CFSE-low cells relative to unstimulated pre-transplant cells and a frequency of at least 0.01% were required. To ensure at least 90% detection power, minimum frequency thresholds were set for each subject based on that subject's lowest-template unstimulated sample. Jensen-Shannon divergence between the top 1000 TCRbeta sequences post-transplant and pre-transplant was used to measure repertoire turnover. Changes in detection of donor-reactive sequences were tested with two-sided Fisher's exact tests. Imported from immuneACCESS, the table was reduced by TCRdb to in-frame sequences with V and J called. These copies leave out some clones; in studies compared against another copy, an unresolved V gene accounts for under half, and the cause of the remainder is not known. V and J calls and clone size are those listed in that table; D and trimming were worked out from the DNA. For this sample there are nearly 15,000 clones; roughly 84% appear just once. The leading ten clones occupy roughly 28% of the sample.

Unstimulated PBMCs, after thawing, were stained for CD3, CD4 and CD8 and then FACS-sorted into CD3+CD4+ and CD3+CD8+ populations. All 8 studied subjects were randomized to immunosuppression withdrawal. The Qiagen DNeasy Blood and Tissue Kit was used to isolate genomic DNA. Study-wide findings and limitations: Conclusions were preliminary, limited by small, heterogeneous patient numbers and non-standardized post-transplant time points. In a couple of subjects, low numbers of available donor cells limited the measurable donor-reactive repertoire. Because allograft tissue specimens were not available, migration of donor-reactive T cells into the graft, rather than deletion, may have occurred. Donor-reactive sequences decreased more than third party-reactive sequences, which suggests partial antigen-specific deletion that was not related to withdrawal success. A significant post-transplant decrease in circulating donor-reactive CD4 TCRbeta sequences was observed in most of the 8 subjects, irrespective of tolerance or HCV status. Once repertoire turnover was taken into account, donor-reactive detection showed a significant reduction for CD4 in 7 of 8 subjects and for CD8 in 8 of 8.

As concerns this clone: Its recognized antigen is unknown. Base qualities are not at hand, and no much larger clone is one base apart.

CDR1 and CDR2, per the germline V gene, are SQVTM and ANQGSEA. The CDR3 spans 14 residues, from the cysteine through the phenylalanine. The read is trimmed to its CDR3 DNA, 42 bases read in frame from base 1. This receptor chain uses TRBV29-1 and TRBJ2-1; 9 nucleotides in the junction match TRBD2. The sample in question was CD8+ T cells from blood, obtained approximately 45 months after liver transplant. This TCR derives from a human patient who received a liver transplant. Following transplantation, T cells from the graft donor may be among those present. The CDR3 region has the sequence CSTGRGGSYNEQFF. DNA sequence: TGCAGTACAGGGCGGGGGGGCTCCTACAATGAGCAGTTCTTC.